What follows are 6 T cell receptor beta chains derived from one specimen sequenced in a study of T-cell reconstitution after alpha-beta-depleted transplantation in children. TCRbeta library construction was performed incorporating unique molecular identifiers. TCRdb processed the PCR reads anew with MiXCR; each CDR3 protein has one entry. The sample carries 350,000 to 450,000 distinct CDR3 sequences, less than 15% recorded once. The sequences come from PBMCs, collected from the stem cell graft. Receptor source: a human donor who donated a stem cell graft to a child with Fanconi anemia.

In its sample, this clonotype was seen a few times. The chain is built from TRBV5-1 and TRBJ2-3, with TRBD1 matching 8 bases. Germline V gene data show CDR1 as SGHRS and CDR2 as YFSETQ. The CDR3 extends over 15 amino acids. Trimming cost V 0 bases and J 5 bases; bases outside gene matches: 5. The CDR3 nucleotides are TGCGCCAGCAGCTTGGACACAGGGGGAGAAGATACGCAGTATTTT. Residues: CASSLDTGGEDTQYF.

The chain is built from TRBV29-1 and TRBJ1-2; D not resolved. The CDR3 runs to 15 residues. Trimming pared 0 bases from V and 0 bases from J, leaving 11 bases between. Per the germline V gene, CDR1 is SQVTM and CDR2 is ANQGSEA. CDR3 amino acids: CSVEDLQDTNYGYTF. CDR3 sequence (DNA): TGCAGCGTTGAAGATCTCCAGGATACTAACTATGGCTACACCTTC.

In this sample, this clonotype turned up many times. V is TRBV6-5 and J is TRBJ2-1; no reliable D call. V gave up 3 bases and J gave up 7 bases, with 4 bases separating them. The length of the CDR3 is 11 residues. Germline loops: CDR1 MNHEY, CDR2 SVGAGI. In DNA, the CDR3 is TGTGCCAGCAGTTATGGGAATGAGCAGTTCTTC. Amino acids: CASSYGNEQFF.

This clonotype occurred many times. The chain has TRBV6-2 or TRBV6-3 and TRBJ2-3; D is undetermined. The CDR3 contains 12 residues. CDR1 is MNHEY and CDR2 is SVGEGT in the germline V gene. V lost 5 bases and J lost 5, with 8 bases in between. The CDR3 here is CASSRRLDTQYF. The CDR3 coding sequence is TGTGCCAGCAGTCGACGTTTAGATACGCAGTATTTT.

This chain's CDR3 is CASSFLAGGLETQYF. As DNA, the CDR3 is TGTGCCAGCAGCTTCCTAGCGGGGGGGCTGGAGACCCAGTACTTC. This chain joins TRBV5-6 and TRBJ2-5; 12 positions match TRBD2. V lost 2 bases, J lost 5 bases, and 4 bases stayed unmatched. Germline V gene sequence: CDR1 SGHDT, CDR2 YYEEEE. This CDR3 has 15 amino acids. The complete variable domain, with remaining parts taken from reference TRBV5-6 and TRBJ2-5, reads DAGVTQSPTHLIKTRGQQVTLRCSPKSGHDTVSWYQQALGQGPQFIFQYYEEEERQRGNFPDRFSGHQFPNYSSELNVNALLLGDSALYLCASSFLAGGLETQYFGPGTRLLVL.

Many counts were recorded for this clonotype. The rearrangement joins TRBV28 to TRBJ2-1; 10 nucleotides match TRBD1. The CDR3 contains 18 residues. CDR1 MDHEN and CDR2 SYDVKM come from the germline V gene. V lost 4 bases, J lost 3 bases, and 12 bases stayed unmatched. The CDR3 protein is CASSYGTGEALYYNEQFF. The CDR3 DNA follows: TGTGCCAGCAGTTATGGGACAGGGGAGGCCCTCTACTACAATGAGCAGTTCTTC.